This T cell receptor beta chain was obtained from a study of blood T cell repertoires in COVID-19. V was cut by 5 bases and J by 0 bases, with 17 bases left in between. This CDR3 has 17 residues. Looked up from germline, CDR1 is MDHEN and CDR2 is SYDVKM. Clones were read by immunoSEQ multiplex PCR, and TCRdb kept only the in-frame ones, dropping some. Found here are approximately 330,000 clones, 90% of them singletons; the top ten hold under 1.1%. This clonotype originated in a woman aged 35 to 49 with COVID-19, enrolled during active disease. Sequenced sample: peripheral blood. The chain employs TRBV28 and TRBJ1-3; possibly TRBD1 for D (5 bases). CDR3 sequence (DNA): TGTGCCAGCAGTGGCGGGGGAGGGATTACCTCTGGAAACACCATATATTTT. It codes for CASSGGGGITSGNTIYF.